Listed below are T cell receptor beta chains from one sample, sequenced in a study of cytomegalovirus exposure and HLA in healthy donors. The method was immunoSEQ multiplex PCR; TCRdb's version includes in-frame clones alone and lacks a portion of them. Among about 94,000 clones listed, around 8% were seen once. The sample consisted of PBMCs. These receptor sequences come from a man aged 50 or older in good health and CMV-seronegative. Each CDR3 is given with its conserved first and last residue. A D gene is named only where the DNA matches it firmly. The listing skips clone size in some rows; elsewhere it reads once, few, many or a size class.

j_gene,v_gene,d_gene,abundance,CDR3nt,CDR3aa
TRBJ1-6,TRBV27,TRBD1,few,TGTGCCGGGACAGGTTTTTTTTCACCCCTCCACTTT,CAGTGFFSPLHF
TRBJ1-2,TRBV6-5,TRBD1,few,TGTGCCAGCAGTAAAAGGGACAGCGAAACCTACACCTTC,CASSKRDSETYTF
TRBJ2-7,TRBV6-6,TRBD2,.,TGTGCCAGCACTTTAGCGGGGCTTTCCTACGAGCAGTACTTC,CASTLAGLSYEQYF
TRBJ1-2,TRBV18,TRBD1,.,TGTGCCAGCTCACCATGGCAGGGGGCCGGCGGAGAATATGGCTACACCTTC,CASSPWQGAGGEYGYTF
TRBJ1-5,TRBV28,.,few,TGTGCCAGCATTCTGCGGGGGAGAGGGGATTGGAATCAGCCCCAGCATTTT,CASILRGRGDWNQPQHF
TRBJ2-7,TRBV6-6,.,few,TGTGCCAGCAGGGGGGCGGGACAGAATTACGAGCAGTACTTC,CASRGAGQNYEQYF
TRBJ2-5,TRBV18,.,.,TGTGCCAGCTCGGGAGCCGATCGGGAGACCCAGTACTTC,CASSGADRETQYF
TRBJ2-7,TRBV7-2,.,few,TGTGCCAGCAGCTTAGCGGACAGCTACGAGCAGTACTTC,CASSLADSYEQYF
TRBJ2-3,TRBV19,.,.,TGTGCCAGTAGCAACGTCGGAGGGGGCAAAGATACGCAGTATTTT,CASSNVGGGKDTQYF
TRBJ1-3,TRBV5-6,TRBD1,.,TGTGCCAGCAGCTCCACAGGGGCTGGAAACACCATATATTTT,CASSSTGAGNTIYF
TRBJ1-1,TRBV7-3,.,few,TGTGCCAGCAGCTTACAGTCAGACACTGAAGCTTTCTTT,CASSLQSDTEAFF
TRBJ1-1,TRBV5-4,.,few,TGTGCCAGCAGCTTGGACAGGCTTGAAGCTTTCTTT,CASSLDRLEAFF
TRBJ2-2,TRBV25-1,.,few,TGTGCCAGCAGTGAATTGGGCTCTTCCGCGAACACCGGGGAGCTGTTTTTT,CASSELGSSANTGELFF
TRBJ2-3,TRBV6-4,TRBD1,.,TGTGCCAGCAGTGCGACAGGGGGCCAATTGGATACGCAGTATTTT,CASSATGGQLDTQYF
TRBJ2-3,TRBV7-6,.,.,TGTGCCAGCAGCTCAACCCTCGGGACAGATACGCAGTATTTT,CASSSTLGTDTQYF
TRBJ1-2,TRBV30,.,few,TGTGCCTGTATAGTGGGGGCGAGTGGCTACACCTTC,CACIVGASGYTF
TRBJ2-3,TRBV9,.,.,TGTGCCAGCAGCGTCCTCGCAGATACGCAGTATTTT,CASSVLADTQYF
TRBJ1-5,TRBV6-5,TRBD1,.,TGTGCCAGCGAAACGGGACAGGGATCAAGTCAGCCCCAGCATTTT,CASETGQGSSQPQHF
TRBJ1-5,TRBV6-1,.,.,TGTGCCAGCAGTTGGGACCAGGGGAGGGATCAGCCCCAGCATTTT,CASSWDQGRDQPQHF
TRBJ2-2,TRBV19,.,few,TGTGCCAGTAGTCTCGTCGGACAGACAACCGGAAAGCTGTTTTTT,CASSLVGQTTGKLFF
TRBJ2-2,TRBV7-3,TRBD2,few,TGTGCCAGCAGCGCGACACCTAGCGGCAACACCGGGGAGCTGTTTTTT,CASSATPSGNTGELFF
TRBJ2-1,TRBV5-4,.,few,TGTGCCAGCAGCTTGACGCCTAGCTCCTACAATGAGCAGTTCTTC,CASSLTPSSYNEQFF
TRBJ1-4,TRBV7-9,TRBD1,.,TGTGCCAGCAGCTTAGGACAGGGGCTGTTTTTT,CASSLGQGLFF
TRBJ2-5,TRBV29-1,.,.,TGCAGCGTTGAGGGGGCTGGCCAAGAGACCCAGTACTTC,CSVEGAGQETQYF
TRBJ2-7,TRBV5-8,TRBD1,.,TGTGCCAGCAGCCCCGACAGGGGGAGACCCTACGAGCAGTACTTC,CASSPDRGRPYEQYF
TRBJ2-3,TRBV7-3,.,few,TGTGCCAGCAGCTTGTCTAGGATGGATACGCAGTATTTT,CASSLSRMDTQYF
TRBJ1-6,TRBV6-1,.,.,TGTGCCAGCAGCCCAGAATCTTATTCACCCCTCCACTTT,CASSPESYSPLHF
TRBJ1-2,TRBV4-3,TRBD1,.,TGCGCCAGCAGTTCGAGACAGGGGGATGGCTACACCTTC,CASSSRQGDGYTF
TRBJ2-7,TRBV2,TRBD1,few,TGTGCCGGCCTTCGACGGACAGGTCGAGGGAACTACGAGCAGTACTTC,CAGLRRTGRGNYEQYF
TRBJ2-4,TRBV5-6,.,few,TGTGCCAGCACCAGGTTGGGGGGTGGCATTCAGTACTTC,CASTRLGGGIQYF
TRBJ1-1,TRBV6-1,.,few,TGTGCCAGCAGTTCTAGCGGAAACACTGAAGCTTTCTTT,CASSSSGNTEAFF
TRBJ2-5,TRBV29-1,.,.,TGCAGCGTTGAAGGCGAGGGTCGAGAGACCCAGTACTTC,CSVEGEGRETQYF
TRBJ1-1,TRBV10-2,.,few,TGCGCCAGCAGTGAATATCGAGATATGGCTTTCTTT,CASSEYRDMAFF
TRBJ2-1,TRBV5-6,.,.,TGTGCCAGCAGCTTTGACGGGGGAGCGCTCTATGAGCAGTTCTTC,CASSFDGGALYEQFF
TRBJ2-3,TRBV2,TRBD1,.,TGTGCCAGCAGTGAAGGATACAGGGGAGCAGATACGCAGTATTTT,CASSEGYRGADTQYF
TRBJ2-3,TRBV27,TRBD2,.,TGTGCCAGCAGTTTTGAGCGGGAGATTTTAACAGATACGCAGTATTTT,CASSFEREILTDTQYF
TRBJ2-1,TRBV19,TRBD2,.,TGTGCCAGCCACGCCTGGGCTAGCGGGGACAATGAGCAGTTCTTC,CASHAWASGDNEQFF
TRBJ1-2,TRBV6-1,.,few,TGTGCCAGCAGTGAAGCAGGGGGATCTGGCTACACCTTC,CASSEAGGSGYTF
TRBJ2-2,TRBV19,.,few,TGTGCCAGTAGTATAAAGGCAGGGCGCGGCACCGGGGAGCTGTTTTTT,CASSIKAGRGTGELFF
TRBJ2-7,TRBV9,.,.,TGTGCCGGCAGCGTAGAATCTGGACTGCACTACGAGCAGTACTTC,CAGSVESGLHYEQYF
TRBJ2-1,TRBV7-6,.,few,TGTGCCAGCAGCTTTACACAGGGATTTTTCAATGAGCAGTTCTTC,CASSFTQGFFNEQFF
TRBJ2-2,TRBV7-2,TRBD2,few,TGTGCCAGCAGCTTAGGCCTAGCGGGAGGCGGGGAGCTGTTTTTT,CASSLGLAGGGELFF
TRBJ2-1,TRBV14,TRBD2,few,TGTGCCAGCAGCCCCGAGGGGAGGGGCGGTGAGCAGTTCTTC,CASSPEGRGGEQFF
TRBJ1-4,TRBV5-5,.,.,TGTGCCAGCAGCTTTTCGAGCAATAATGAAAAACTGTTTTTT,CASSFSSNNEKLFF
TRBJ2-2,TRBV27,.,.,TGTGCCAGCAGTTTTACGGTGAACACCGGGGAGCTGTTTTTT,CASSFTVNTGELFF
TRBJ2-3,TRBV18,TRBD1,.,TGTGCCAGCTCTGGGACAGGAGGCACAGATACGCAGTATTTT,CASSGTGGTDTQYF
TRBJ2-1,TRBV7-6,TRBD2,once,TGTGCCAGCAGCTTATTCCTAGCGGGAATAAATGAGCAGTTCTTC,CASSLFLAGINEQFF
TRBJ2-1,TRBV5-4,.,few,TGTGCCAGCAGCTTAACTATAGACGGTTACAATGAGCAGTTCTTC,CASSLTIDGYNEQFF
TRBJ2-7,TRBV28,TRBD2,.,TGTGCCAGCAGTCCCCTATTGTGGCTAGCGGGGTCGCCCTACGAGCAGTACTTC,CASSPLLWLAGSPYEQYF
TRBJ1-2,TRBV19,.,.,TGTGCCAGTAGCCCATCAGTGGGCGGGGGCCGGGGTAACTATGGCTACACCTTC,CASSPSVGGGRGNYGYTF
TRBJ2-5,TRBV9,TRBD2,few,TGTGCCAGCAGCGTAGCGGGAGGAAGGCAAGAGACCCAGTACTTC,CASSVAGGRQETQYF
TRBJ2-5,TRBV28,TRBD1,.,TGTGCCAGCAGGTCCGACAGGGGGGGGGAAGAGACCCAGTACTTC,CASRSDRGGEETQYF
TRBJ2-7,TRBV6-6,TRBD1,few,TGTGCCAGCAGTTACGACAGGGGGAACGAGCAGTACTTC,CASSYDRGNEQYF